This record concerns one TCR beta chain sequence. The method was immunoSEQ multiplex PCR; TCRdb's version includes in-frame clones alone and lacks a portion of them. The table lists roughly 120,000 clones, roughly 83% of them singletons, with around 2% in the top ten. This sample stems from a study of blood T cell repertoires in COVID-19. What was sequenced was peripheral blood. The receptor was isolated from a young man with acute or convalescent COVID-19.

The CDR3 sequence: CASSPGTGNTDTQYF. For the CDR3, the DNA is TGTGCCAGTAGTCCTGGGACTGGGAACACAGATACGCAGTATTTT. The V and J genes are TRBV19 and TRBJ2-3; D possibly corresponds to TRBD2 (6 bases). The CDR3 loop spans 15 amino acids. The ends were cut back, 5 bases at V and 2 bases at J, with 14 bases in the middle. The V gene's germline CDR1 is LNHDA and CDR2 SQIVND (reference sequence).